These 28 T cell receptor beta chains were all obtained from the same sample, sequenced in a study of cytomegalovirus exposure and HLA in healthy donors (dated by TCRdb to the late 2010s). Libraries were prepared through the immunoSEQ multiplex PCR assay. A mixture of 60 forward primers for TCR Vbeta segments and 13 reverse primers for TCR Jbeta segments was used in the multiplex PCR. The clones in this table, taken by TCRdb from immuneACCESS, are in-frame only. Not every clone is retained; where verified, under half of the shortfall comes from an unresolved V gene, and the cause of the rest is unknown. The sample table shows about 120,000 clones, and around 75% are seen once. Around 1.6% of the sample lies in the top ten. Specimen: PBMCs. The receptor source for this set is a woman between 18 and 29 years old in good health and CMV-seronegative.

The chain employs TRBV28 and TRBJ1-5; maybe TRBD1 (5 bases). Germline CDR1 and CDR2: MDHEN and SYDVKM. With 4 bases removed from V and 3 bases from J, the gap between germline ends came to 16 bases. This CDR3 is built from 16 residues. The CDR3 coding sequence is TGTGCCAGCAGTTCTTGGCAGGGAGGTTCCAATCAGCCCCAGCATTTT. This translates into CASSSWQGGSNQPQHF. The full variable domain, completed using reference TRBV28 and TRBJ1-5, is DVKVTQSSRYLVKRTGEKVFLECVQDMDHENMFWYRQDPGLGLRLIYFSYDVKMKEKGDIPEGYSVSREKKERFSLILESASTNQTSMYLCASSSWQGGSNQPQHFGDGTRLSIL.

In the case of this clone: In this CDR3 the conserved last residue, phenylalanine or tryptophan, is missing, so a read error is likely. The chain recombines TRBV9 with TRBJ2-3; no reliable D call. CDR3 length equals 14 residues. Germline V lookup: CDR1 SGDLS, CDR2 YYNGEE. V was shortened by 0 bases and J by 4 bases, with 9 bases between the two germline ends. CDR3 nucleotides: TGTGCCAGCAGCGTAGGCCCCGTTTCAGATACGCAGTATGTT. Its translation is CASSVGPVSDTQYV.

The chain has TRBV10-3 and TRBJ1-5; 9 nucleotides agree with TRBD1. The CDR3 extends over 16 amino acids. The J segment lost 2 bases and the V segment lost 3 bases, leaving 5 bases of the junction unmatched. Germline V gene sequence: CDR1 ENHRY, CDR2 SYGVKD. The CDR3 DNA sequence: TGTGCCATCAGTGACACAGGGGGCTCGGGCAATCAGCCCCAGCATTTT. It is translated as CAISDTGGSGNQPQHF.

The V and J genes are TRBV5-1 and TRBJ2-7; 7 bases map to TRBD1. Germline V gene sequence: CDR1 SGHRS, CDR2 YFSETQ. Trimming cost V 0 bases and J 7 bases; bases outside gene matches: 1. The CDR3 extends over 12 amino acids. The CDR3 here is CASSLAGGEQYF. CDR3 nucleotide sequence: TGCGCCAGCAGCTTGGCAGGGGGTGAGCAGTACTTC.

This clone was seen more than once but under ten times. This rearrangement joins TRBV6-1 to TRBJ2-6; D gene unclear. Germline CDR1 is MNHNS and CDR2 is SASEGT. The V end lost 6 bases, the J end lost 4 bases, and 13 bases lay between the germline ends. This CDR3 comprises 15 residues. CDR3: CASRGTSEGANVLTF. The CDR3 nucleotides are TGTGCCAGCAGGGGCACATCTGAAGGGGCCAACGTCCTGACTTTC.

V gene TRBV28 combines with J gene TRBJ1-5; weak D call: TRBD1 (6 bases). The CDR3 runs to 14 residues. V was trimmed by 5 bases and J by 2 bases, leaving 10 bases between them. In germline, CDR1 is MDHEN, CDR2 SYDVKM. Here the CDR3 DNA reads TGTGCCAGCAGTGATAGACAGGGCAATCAGCCCCAGCATTTT. Translated: CASSDRQGNQPQHF. Variable domain in full (rest from reference TRBV28 and TRBJ1-5): DVKVTQSSRYLVKRTGEKVFLECVQDMDHENMFWYRQDPGLGLRLIYFSYDVKMKEKGDIPEGYSVSREKKERFSLILESASTNQTSMYLCASSDRQGNQPQHFGDGTRLSIL.

This rearrangement joins TRBV28 to TRBJ2-7; TRBD1 matches at 8 bases. V was clipped by 5 bases and J by 2 bases; unmatched bases: 8. The CDR3 loop spans 15 amino acids. Per germline, CDR1 MDHEN and CDR2 SYDVKM. CDR3: CASSMDRARAYEQYF. CDR3 nucleotides: TGTGCCAGCAGTATGGACAGGGCGCGGGCCTACGAGCAGTACTTC.

This clone was detected only once. The gene calls are TRBV21-1 and TRBJ1-5; the listed D gene, TRBD1, was not tested against the DNA. TRBV21-1 is a pseudogene segment. The CDR3 is 14 amino acids. The CDR3 region is CASTQRHHGQPQHF. CDR3 sequence (DNA): TGTGCCAGCACCCAACGACACCACGGTCAGCCCCAGCATTTT.

Concerning this clone: This sample includes further DNA sequences coding for the same CDR3. The chain links TRBV5-1 to TRBJ1-2, with 8 positions matching TRBD1. After removal of 0 bases from V and 2 bases from J, the junction contained 0 bases not matched to a gene. This CDR3 region has 14 residues. The germline V gene has CDR1 SGHRS and CDR2 YFSETQ. In nucleotides, the CDR3 is TGCGCCAGCAGCTTGGGGGACAGGAACTATGGCTACACCTTC. Residues: CASSLGDRNYGYTF.

This clone was recorded a few times. The chain carries TRBV4-1 and TRBJ2-2; tentatively, D is TRBD1 (5 bases). Germline lookup yields CDR1 MGHRA and CDR2 YSYEKL. Trimming removed 0 bases at V and 2 bases at J, with 10 bases between. The CDR3 contains 16 residues. The CDR3 loop reads CASSQEWQGNTGELFF. In nucleotides, the CDR3 is TGCGCCAGCAGCCAAGAATGGCAGGGTAACACCGGGGAGCTGTTTTTT.

The chain combines TRBV19 with TRBJ1-2; no clear D. The CDR3 length is 12 residues. V lost 9 bases to trimming and J lost 8 bases, with 16 bases between them. Germline CDR1 is LNHDA and CDR2 is SQIVND (reference sequence). CDR3 in amino acids: CASFLRREGYTF. CDR3 sequence (DNA): TGTGCCAGCTTCCTTCGGAGGGAAGGCTACACCTTC.

The genes are TRBV21-1 and TRBJ1-4; the table assigns TRBD1, which was not confirmed against the DNA. TRBV21-1 is shown as a pseudogene. This CDR3 spans 16 amino acids. The CDR3 sequence: CASSKGRGTGNEKLFF. The CDR3 DNA sequence: TGTGCCAGCAGCAAAGGGCGGGGGACAGGCAATGAAAAACTGTTTTTT.

V is TRBV28 and J is TRBJ2-1, with a tentative D call TRBD1 (6 bases). V was cut by 3 bases and J by 9 bases, with 18 bases left in between. CDR3 size: 15 residues. Germline-derived CDR1 and CDR2 are MDHEN and SYDVKM. CDR3 residues: CASSFPRTGTAEQFF. The CDR3 DNA reads TGTGCCAGCAGTTTTCCCCGCACAGGGACCGCTGAGCAGTTCTTC.

The chain joins TRBV30 to TRBJ1-5, with 7 bases that match TRBD1. Trimming took 5 bases from V and 3 from J; bases not matched to a gene: 4. Per the germline V gene, CDR1 is GTSNPN and CDR2 is SVGIG (reference sequence). This CDR3 is 13 amino acids long. The DNA for the CDR3 is TGTGCCTGGGCGACAGGGTTCAATCAGCCCCAGCATTTT. This sequence encodes CAWATGFNQPQHF.

This chain links TRBV5-1 with TRBJ1-6, with 7 bases that match TRBD1. Germline CDR1 reads SGHRS; CDR2 reads YFSETQ. The trim removed 2 bases at V and 7 bases at J, leaving 6 bases unmatched. This CDR3 is 15 amino acids long. This CDR3 is CASSLEGALNSPLHF. CDR3 sequence (DNA): TGCGCCAGCAGCTTAGAGGGGGCGCTCAATTCACCCCTCCACTTT.

This chain uses TRBV5-4 with TRBJ2-7, with D possibly being TRBD2 (5 bases). Germline CDR1 reads SGHNT; CDR2 reads YYREEE (reference sequence). The CDR3 runs 15 residues. The germline V and J ends were trimmed by 2 bases and 7 bases, with 19 bases remaining between them. The CDR3 region has the DNA TGTGCCAGCAGCTTCATGACGGGGATGTTAGGTGAGCAGTACTTC. Encoded protein: CASSFMTGMLGEQYF.

The table lists this clone with a few counts. The chain joins TRBV30 to TRBJ1-1; 9 bases line up with TRBD1. V was pared by 0 bases and J by 5 bases, with 13 bases of the junction left unmatched. The CDR3 length is 17 residues. Germline V gene sequence: CDR1 GTSNPN, CDR2 SVGIG (reference sequence). The CDR3 DNA reads as TGTGCCTGGAGTGTAAGGGGAAGTGGGACAGGGCGTACTGAAGCTTTCTTT. It yields the protein CAWSVRGSGTGRTEAFF. The full variable domain, with the rest looked up from reference TRBV30 and TRBJ1-1, is SQTIHQWPATLVQPVGSPLSLECTVEGTSNPNLYWYRQAAGRGLQLLFYSVGIGQISSEVPQNLSASRPQDRQFILSSKKLLLSDSGFYLCAWSVRGSGTGRTEAFFGQGTRLTVV.

This chain joins TRBV6-1 and TRBJ1-5, with TRBD1 as a possible D gene (5 bases). Germline values: CDR1 MNHNS, CDR2 SASEGT. V was cut by 3 bases and J by 5 bases, with 17 bases left in between. This CDR3 is 16 amino acids long. In nucleotides, the CDR3 is TGTGCCAGCAGTGATGCGTTACAGGCATCCCATCAGCCCCAGCATTTT. Residues: CASSDALQASHQPQHF.

The rearrangement links TRBV6-1 to TRBJ2-7, with 11 positions matching TRBD2. The V gene's germline CDR1 is MNHNS and CDR2 SASEGT. This CDR3 has 13 amino acids. Unmatched junction bases numbered 3, after V lost 7 bases and J lost 4 bases. As DNA, the CDR3 is TGTGCCAGCACCGGGACTAGCGGATACGAGCAGTACTTC. This sequence encodes CASTGTSGYEQYF.

This clone was picked up one time. This sequence joins TRBV5-1 and TRBJ1-6; the D gene is possibly TRBD1 (6 bases). Looked up from germline, CDR1 is SGHRS and CDR2 is YFSETQ. V lost 4 bases and J 9 bases, leaving 17 bases between the germline ends. The CDR3 is 15 amino acids. The DNA for the CDR3 is TGCGCCAGCAGCGGGCTAGAGGGACAAGGTTCACCCCTCCACTTT. Protein: CASSGLEGQGSPLHF.

The V gene is TRBV6-6, the J gene TRBJ1-2, with unresolved D. Trimming removed 5 bases from V and 7 bases from J, with 17 bases in between. Germline-derived CDR1 and CDR2 are MNHNY and SVGAGI (reference sequence). This CDR3 is 14 amino acids long. Written as DNA, the CDR3 is TGTGCCAGCAGTCCAGACCGAACCCCGGGTGGCTACACCTTC. Its translation: CASSPDRTPGGYTF.

The gene calls are TRBV27 and TRBJ1-2; D possibly corresponds to TRBD1 (6 bases). Germline CDR1 MNHEY, CDR2 SMNVEV (reference sequence). Trimming removed 6 bases from V and 5 bases from J, with 19 bases in between. This CDR3 has 15 residues. The CDR3 DNA sequence: TGTGCCAGCAGGGTATTGGGGGCTCCAGAATATGGCTACACCTTC. Its translation: CASRVLGAPEYGYTF.

This clone appeared once. This chain links TRBV11-2 with TRBJ1-3; the D is unclear. This CDR3 has 16 amino acids. CDR1 is SGHAT, CDR2 FQNNGV, per germline. The V end was cut by 5 bases, the J end by 0 bases, with 14 bases between. The DNA for the CDR3 is TGTGCCAGCAGCGTTGGTACCCTGGCCTCTGGAAACACCATATATTTT. Translated: CASSVGTLASGNTIYF.

This clone was recorded only once. The rearrangement links TRBV6-1 to TRBJ2-1; D gene unclear. Trimming shortened V by 1 base and J by 0 bases, and 19 bases separated the two germline ends. The CDR3 runs to 19 residues. Germline V CDR1 and CDR2: MNHNS, SASEGT. The CDR3 protein is CASSEVITRTWSSYNEQFF. In DNA, the CDR3 is TGTGCCAGCAGTGAAGTGATAACGCGAACATGGAGCTCCTACAATGAGCAGTTCTTC.

The V gene is TRBV2, the J gene TRBJ2-2; D gene uncertain. This CDR3 is 16 amino acids long. V was shortened by 1 base and J by 3 bases, with 12 bases between the two germline ends. From germline, CDR1 is SNHLY and CDR2 FYNNEI. DNA for the CDR3: TGTGCCAGCAGTGAAGAGAGAATAGCACACACCGGGGAGCTGTTTTTT. This translates into CASSEERIAHTGELFF.

The chain employs TRBV15 and TRBJ2-3; 8 bases fit TRBD2. Germline CDR1 is LNHNV and CDR2 is YYDKDF (reference sequence). CDR3 length equals 13 residues. Losses at the gene ends were 8 bases for V and 2 bases for J; bases not matched to a gene: 3. CDR3 nucleotide sequence: TGTGCCACCTCCGGGGGGGTCACAGATACGCAGTATTTT. Its translation is CATSGGVTDTQYF.

This sequence joins TRBV7-9 and TRBJ1-1; perhaps TRBD1 as D (5 bases). Germline assignment: CDR1 SEHNR and CDR2 FQNEAQ (reference sequence). V lost 2 bases and J 3 bases, leaving 10 bases between the germline ends. The CDR3 contains 14 residues. The CDR3 DNA reads TGTGCCAGCAGCTTAACCGGGGGTGACACTGAAGCTTTCTTT. Translated, it gives CASSLTGGDTEAFF.

Note on this clone: Germline is not matched at one junction end, which may reflect a read error. The chain carries TRBV5-4 and TRBJ2-4; D gene ambiguous. Looked up from germline, CDR1 is SGHNT and CDR2 is YYREEE (reference sequence). The CDR3 runs 14 residues. The CDR3 here is CASSLDSTFHPLDF. The CDR3 coding sequence is TGTGCCAGCAGCTTGGACAGTACCTTTCACCCGTTGGACTTC.